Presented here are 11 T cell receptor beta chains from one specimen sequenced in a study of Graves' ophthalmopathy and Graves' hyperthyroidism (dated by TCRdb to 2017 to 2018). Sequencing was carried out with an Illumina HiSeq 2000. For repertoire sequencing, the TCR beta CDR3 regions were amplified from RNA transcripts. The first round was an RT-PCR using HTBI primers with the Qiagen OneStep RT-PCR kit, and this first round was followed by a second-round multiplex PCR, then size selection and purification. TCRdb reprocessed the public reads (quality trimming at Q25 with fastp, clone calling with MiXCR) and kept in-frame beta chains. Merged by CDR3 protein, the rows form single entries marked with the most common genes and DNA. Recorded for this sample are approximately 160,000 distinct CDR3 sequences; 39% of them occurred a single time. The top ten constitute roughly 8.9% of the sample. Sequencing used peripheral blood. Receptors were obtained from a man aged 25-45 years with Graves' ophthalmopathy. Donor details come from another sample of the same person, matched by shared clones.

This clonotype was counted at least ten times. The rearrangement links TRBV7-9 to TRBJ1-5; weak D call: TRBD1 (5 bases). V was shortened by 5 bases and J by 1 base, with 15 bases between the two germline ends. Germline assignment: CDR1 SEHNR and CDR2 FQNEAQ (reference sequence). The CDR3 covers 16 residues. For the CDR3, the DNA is TGTGCCAGCAGCCCCAGGTGGGGCAAGAGCAATCAGCCCCAGCATTTT. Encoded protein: CASSPRWGKSNQPQHF.

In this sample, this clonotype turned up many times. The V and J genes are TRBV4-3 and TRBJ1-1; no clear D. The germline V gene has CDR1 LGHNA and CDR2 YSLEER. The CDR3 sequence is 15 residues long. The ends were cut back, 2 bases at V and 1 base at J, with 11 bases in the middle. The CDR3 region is CASSQTASENTEAFF. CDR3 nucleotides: TGCGCCAGCAGCCAAACCGCGAGCGAGAACACTGAAGCTTTCTTT.

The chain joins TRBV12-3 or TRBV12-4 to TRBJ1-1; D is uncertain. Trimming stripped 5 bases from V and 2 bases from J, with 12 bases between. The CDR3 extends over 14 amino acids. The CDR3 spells CASSPFGPNTEAFF. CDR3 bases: TGTGCCAGCAGTCCGTTTGGACCCAACACTGAAGCTTTCTTT.

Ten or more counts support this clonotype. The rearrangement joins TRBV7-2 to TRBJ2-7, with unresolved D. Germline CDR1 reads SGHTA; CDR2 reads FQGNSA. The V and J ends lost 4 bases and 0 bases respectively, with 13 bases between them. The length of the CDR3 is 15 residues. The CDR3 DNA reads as TGTGCCAGCAGCTCGACTCCTTCAGCCTCCTACGAGCAGTACTTC. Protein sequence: CASSSTPSASYEQYF.

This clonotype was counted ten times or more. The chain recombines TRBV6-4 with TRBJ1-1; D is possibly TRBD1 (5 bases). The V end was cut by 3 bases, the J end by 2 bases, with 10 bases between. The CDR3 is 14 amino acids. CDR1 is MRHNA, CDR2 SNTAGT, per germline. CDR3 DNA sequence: TGTGCCAGCAGTGAAAAGGGGCGTAACACTGAAGCTTTCTTT. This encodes CASSEKGRNTEAFF.

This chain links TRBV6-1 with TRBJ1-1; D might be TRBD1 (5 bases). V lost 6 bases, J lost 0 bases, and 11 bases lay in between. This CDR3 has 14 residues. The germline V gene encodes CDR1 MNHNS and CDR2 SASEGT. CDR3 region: CASRSQAMNTEAFF. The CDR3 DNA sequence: TGTGCCAGCAGGTCACAGGCCATGAACACTGAAGCTTTCTTT.

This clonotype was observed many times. CDR3 DNA sequence: TGTGCCAGCGGGGACCACTATGGCTACACCTTC. Its protein is CASGDHYGYTF. V is TRBV12-3 or TRBV12-4 and J is TRBJ1-2; tentative D call: TRBD1 (5 bases). V was shortened by 8 bases and J by 3 bases, with 7 bases between the two germline ends. This CDR3 is 11 amino acids long.

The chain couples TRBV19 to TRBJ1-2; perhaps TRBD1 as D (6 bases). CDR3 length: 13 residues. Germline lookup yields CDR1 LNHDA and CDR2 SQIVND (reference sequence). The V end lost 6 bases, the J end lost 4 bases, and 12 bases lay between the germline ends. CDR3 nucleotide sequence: TGTGCCAGTAGCAAAGGGGGGACCTATGGCTACACCTTC. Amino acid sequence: CASSKGGTYGYTF.

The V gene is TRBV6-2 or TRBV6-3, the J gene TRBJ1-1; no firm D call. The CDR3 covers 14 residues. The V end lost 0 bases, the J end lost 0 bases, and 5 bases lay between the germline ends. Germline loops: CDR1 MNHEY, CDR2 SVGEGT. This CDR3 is CASSYSRVNTEAFF. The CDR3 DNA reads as TGTGCCAGCAGTTACTCACGGGTGAACACTGAAGCTTTCTTT.

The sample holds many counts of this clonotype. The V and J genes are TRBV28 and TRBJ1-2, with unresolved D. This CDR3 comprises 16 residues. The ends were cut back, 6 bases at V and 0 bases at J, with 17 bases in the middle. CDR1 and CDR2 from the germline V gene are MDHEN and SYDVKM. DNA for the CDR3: TGTGCCAGCAGCCCCCCGTTCGGCAGAACTAACTATGGCTACACCTTC. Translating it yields CASSPPFGRTNYGYTF.

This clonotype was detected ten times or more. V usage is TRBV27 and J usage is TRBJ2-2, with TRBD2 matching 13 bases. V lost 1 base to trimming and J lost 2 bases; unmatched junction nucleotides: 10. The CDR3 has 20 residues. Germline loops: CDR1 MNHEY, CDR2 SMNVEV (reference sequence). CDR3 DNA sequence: TGTGCCAGCAGTTTATACGTTAGGGGACTAGCGGGGTTCAACACCGGGGAGCTGTTTTTT. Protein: CASSLYVRGLAGFNTGELFF.